Given below is one T cell receptor (beta chain) in context. Libraries were prepared by immunoSEQ multiplex PCR; TCRdb keeps only in-frame clonotypes and omits some of them. This table has roughly 500,000 clones, about 76% appearing once. Germline assignment: CDR1 SQVTM and CDR2 ANQGSEA. This CDR3 comprises 11 residues. V dropped 4 bases and J dropped 4 bases, with 8 bases sitting between them. The data were taken from a study of shared clonotypes between healthy human individuals. Sequenced material: PBMCs. The chain couples TRBV29-1 to TRBJ2-7; D is ambiguous. The receptor was isolated from a middle-aged woman in good health. Some clones in this sample may be carry-over from other donors' samples. CDR3 protein: CSVGHEYEQYF. The CDR3, as DNA: TGCAGCGTTGGCCATGAATACGAGCAGTACTTC.